This T cell receptor beta chain was captured in a study of CD8+CD57+ T cells in acquired aplastic anemia. Study as a whole: Isolated CD4+ and CD8+ cells, once sorted, yielded DNA averaging about 3.2 ug.

The template used for profiling TCR beta VDJ and CDR3 was genomic DNA. TCRdb itself ran the reads through MiXCR, one entry per CDR3 protein. The sample includes some 150,000 distinct CDR3 sequences, about two thirds of them seen just once. As for this clonotype: As yet, its antigen is unknown.

CDR1 and CDR2 from the germline V gene are KGHDR and SFDVKD. Trimming pared 3 bases from V and 0 bases from J, leaving 14 bases between. The CDR3 consists of 17 residues. Patients sequenced had flow cytometry evidence of CD8+CD57+ cell expansion. The patients, all of them, had severe acquired aplastic anemia. Points from the study as a whole: Found in both controls and patients were some 30 CD8+ CDR3 sequences.

The specimen was sorted CD4+, CD8+, or CD8+CD57+ T cells (not recorded which) from PBMCs. This TCR derives from a human donor with aplastic anemia. J is TRBJ1-3 and V is TRBV24-1; D is perhaps TRBD1 (6 bases). CDR3 sequence reads: CATSDPPGQSSGNTIYF. The CDR3 nucleotides are TGTGCCACCAGTGATCCCCCTGGACAGTCCTCTGGAAACACCATATATTTT.